This TCR beta chain was identified during a study of regulatory T cells in long-lasting Graves disease. This clonotype has at least ten counts. Indicated time point: newly diagnosed GD, antithyroid drugs for less than 3 months. Researchers made the TCR library from RNA that was extracted from PBMCs. CDR3 regions were amplified by Arm-PCR using iRepertoire HTBI primers to build TCR beta libraries. Each CDR3 protein gets one entry after TCRdb re-called the multiplex PCR reads with MiXCR. The sample lists about 500,000 distinct CDR3 sequences, around 15% occurring once. Trimming left V 6 bases short and J 8 bases short, with 13 bases between. In germline, CDR1 is DFQATT, CDR2 SNEGSKA (reference sequence). The CDR3 extends over 11 amino acids. This same sample was also part of a study on T cells in Graves' hyperthyroidism and ophthalmopathy.

The sequence was collected from a man aged 35-49 years with Graves disease. The specimen was peripheral blood mononuclear cells (PBMCs), collected at new diagnosis, from a patient treated with antithyroid drugs. The gene calls are TRBV20-1 and TRBJ1-1; D is ambiguous. CDR3 loop: CSAQDDREAFF. In nucleotides, the CDR3 is TGCAGTGCCCAGGACGATAGGGAAGCTTTCTTT.